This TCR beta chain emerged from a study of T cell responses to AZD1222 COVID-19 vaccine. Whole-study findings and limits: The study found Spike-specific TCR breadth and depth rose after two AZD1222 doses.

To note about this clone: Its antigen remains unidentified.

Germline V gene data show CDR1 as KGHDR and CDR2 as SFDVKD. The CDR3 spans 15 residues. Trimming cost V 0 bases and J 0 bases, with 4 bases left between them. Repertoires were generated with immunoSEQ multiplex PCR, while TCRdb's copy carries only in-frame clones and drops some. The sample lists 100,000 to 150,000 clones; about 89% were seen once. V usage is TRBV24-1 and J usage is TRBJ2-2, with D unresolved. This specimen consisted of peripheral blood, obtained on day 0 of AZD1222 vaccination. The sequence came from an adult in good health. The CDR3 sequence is CATSDLNSNTGELFF. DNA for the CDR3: TGTGCCACCAGTGATTTGAATTCGAACACCGGGGAGCTGTTTTTT.